These T cell receptor beta chains were read from a single sample in a study of response to subunit inactivated influenza vaccine. TCRdb itself ran the RT-PCR reads through MiXCR, one entry per CDR3 protein. The profile shows about 780,000 distinct CDR3 sequences, less than 20% of them singletons. This sample comprised PBMCs from blood, obtained roughly 5 days after vaccination. The receptors were gathered from a man in his fifties or sixties who received an inactivated influenza vaccine. CDR3s include the opening cysteine and the closing phenylalanine or tryptophan. A D gene is named only where the DNA matches it firmly. Clone size is given for some rows only: seen once, a few or many times, or a class if the clone is expanded.

v_gene: TRBV20-1; j_gene: TRBJ2-7; d_gene: -; abundance: few; CDR3aa: CSAGGTLSTYEQYF; CDR3nt: TGCAGTGCTGGGGGGACCTTATCCACCTACGAGCAGTACTTC
v_gene: TRBV4-3; j_gene: TRBJ2-2; d_gene: TRBD2; abundance: few; CDR3aa: CASSQVGQGLAGGVGELFF; CDR3nt: TGCGCCAGCAGCCAAGTTGGTCAAGGACTAGCGGGGGGAGTTGGGGAGCTGTTTTTT
v_gene: TRBV9; j_gene: TRBJ1-4; d_gene: TRBD1; abundance: -; CDR3aa: CASSPWTGGGEKLFF; CDR3nt: TGTGCCAGCAGCCCTTGGACAGGGGGTGGCGAAAAACTGTTTTTT
v_gene: TRBV18; j_gene: TRBJ2-1; d_gene: TRBD1; abundance: -; CDR3aa: CASSPIYQGAGGEQFF; CDR3nt: TGTGCCAGCTCACCAATTTACCAGGGGGCAGGTGGTGAGCAGTTCTTC
v_gene: TRBV12-3/TRBV12-4; j_gene: TRBJ1-3; d_gene: -; abundance: few; CDR3aa: CASSNRVSGNTIYF; CDR3nt: TGTGCCAGCAGTAACAGGGTATCGGGAAACACCATATATTTT
v_gene: TRBV29-1; j_gene: TRBJ1-2; d_gene: -; abundance: -; CDR3aa: CSVEIDYGYTF; CDR3nt: TGCAGCGTGGAAATTGACTATGGCTACACCTTC
v_gene: TRBV7-2; j_gene: TRBJ1-3; d_gene: TRBD1; abundance: few; CDR3aa: CASSLETGAGNTIYF; CDR3nt: TGTGCCAGCAGCTTAGAGACAGGGGCCGGAAACACCATATATTTT
v_gene: TRBV20-1; j_gene: TRBJ1-1; d_gene: -; abundance: many; CDR3aa: CSARVPQKSNTEAFF; CDR3nt: TGCAGTGCTAGAGTCCCCCAGAAATCGAACACTGAAGCTTTCTTT
v_gene: TRBV3-1; j_gene: TRBJ1-4; d_gene: -; abundance: -; CDR3aa: CASSQDLLRRTTNEKLFF; CDR3nt: TGTGCCAGCAGCCAAGATCTTTTGAGGAGAACAACTAATGAAAAACTGTTTTTT
v_gene: TRBV4-1; j_gene: TRBJ1-3; d_gene: TRBD1; abundance: -; CDR3aa: CASGTGKVGNTIYF; CDR3nt: TGCGCCAGCGGGACAGGGAAAGTTGGAAACACCATATATTTT
v_gene: TRBV29-1; j_gene: TRBJ1-2; d_gene: -; abundance: few; CDR3aa: CSVEASGFYGYTF; CDR3nt: TGCAGCGTTGAAGCCTCAGGGTTCTATGGCTACACCTTC
v_gene: TRBV6-2/TRBV6-3; j_gene: TRBJ1-2; d_gene: -; abundance: -; CDR3aa: CASTGTEIYYGYTF; CDR3nt: TGTGCCAGCACCGGGACCGAAATTTACTATGGCTACACCTTC
v_gene: TRBV7-9; j_gene: TRBJ1-1; d_gene: TRBD1; abundance: -; CDR3aa: CASSDTRQGWGDTEAFF; CDR3nt: TGTGCCAGCAGCGACACCCGACAGGGCTGGGGGGACACTGAAGCTTTCTTT
v_gene: TRBV11-2; j_gene: TRBJ2-7; d_gene: -; abundance: few; CDR3aa: CASSLFGVSYEQYF; CDR3nt: TGTGCCAGCAGCTTATTCGGGGTCTCCTACGAGCAGTACTTC
v_gene: TRBV7-3; j_gene: TRBJ2-7; d_gene: TRBD2; abundance: few; CDR3aa: CASSLYGASGNKDEQYF; CDR3nt: TGTGCCAGCAGCTTATATGGTGCTAGCGGAAACAAAGACGAGCAGTACTTC
v_gene: TRBV20-1; j_gene: TRBJ2-7; d_gene: TRBD1; abundance: few; CDR3aa: CSASPGQGAIEQYF; CDR3nt: TGCAGTGCTAGCCCCGGCCAGGGGGCTATCGAGCAGTACTTC
v_gene: TRBV10-1; j_gene: TRBJ2-3; d_gene: TRBD2; abundance: few; CDR3aa: CASSGGTSGPVGDTQYF; CDR3nt: TGCGCCAGCAGTGGAGGGACTAGCGGACCAGTTGGAGATACGCAGTATTTT
v_gene: TRBV20-1; j_gene: TRBJ2-3; d_gene: TRBD1; abundance: few; CDR3aa: CSAHPPGQPTDTQYF; CDR3nt: TGCAGTGCTCATCCTCCGGGACAGCCCACAGATACGCAGTATTTT
v_gene: TRBV11-2; j_gene: TRBJ2-1; d_gene: -; abundance: once; CDR3aa: CASSLESYAYNEQFF; CDR3nt: TGTGCCAGCAGCTTAGAGTCCTACGCCTACAATGAGCAGTTCTTC
v_gene: TRBV9; j_gene: TRBJ2-1; d_gene: -; abundance: -; CDR3aa: CASSSAGNSYNEQFF; CDR3nt: TGTGCCAGCAGCTCCGCGGGTAACTCCTACAATGAGCAGTTCTTC
v_gene: TRBV11-2; j_gene: TRBJ1-1; d_gene: -; abundance: -; CDR3aa: CASSLPGESGGTEAFF; CDR3nt: TGTGCCAGCAGCTTACCAGGGGAATCTGGGGGCACTGAAGCTTTCTTT
v_gene: TRBV12-3/TRBV12-4; j_gene: TRBJ2-3; d_gene: -; abundance: many; CDR3aa: CASSFMGGGTDTQYF; CDR3nt: TGTGCCAGCAGTTTTATGGGGGGCGGCACAGATACGCAGTATTTT
v_gene: TRBV6-1; j_gene: TRBJ2-1; d_gene: TRBD2; abundance: -; CDR3aa: CASSLRTSGASGGNEQFF; CDR3nt: TGTGCCAGCAGCCTCCGGACTAGCGGGGCCTCCGGGGGGAATGAGCAGTTCTTC
v_gene: TRBV7-8; j_gene: TRBJ2-2; d_gene: -; abundance: few; CDR3aa: CASSLLRVLGRGNTGELFF; CDR3nt: TGTGCCAGCAGCTTATTGCGGGTCTTGGGGCGGGGGAACACCGGGGAGCTGTTTTTT
v_gene: TRBV15; j_gene: TRBJ2-7; d_gene: TRBD2; abundance: few; CDR3aa: CATSRDVTSGSYEQYF; CDR3nt: TGTGCCACCAGCAGAGATGTTACTAGCGGGAGTTACGAGCAGTACTTC
v_gene: TRBV6-1; j_gene: TRBJ1-3; d_gene: -; abundance: few; CDR3aa: CASSRPTGNTIYF; CDR3nt: TGTGCCAGCAGCCGACCGACTGGAAACACCATATATTTT
v_gene: TRBV18; j_gene: TRBJ2-3; d_gene: -; abundance: -; CDR3aa: CASSPYLPVTDTQYF; CDR3nt: TGTGCCAGCTCACCTTACCTCCCGGTCACAGATACGCAGTATTTT
v_gene: TRBV20-1; j_gene: TRBJ2-5; d_gene: -; abundance: few; CDR3aa: CSALRPGQETQYF; CDR3nt: TGCAGTGCCCTCCGCCCAGGGCAAGAGACCCAGTACTTC
v_gene: TRBV11-2; j_gene: TRBJ2-1; d_gene: -; abundance: -; CDR3aa: CASSLDPRSSYNEQFF; CDR3nt: TGTGCCAGCAGCTTAGATCCTAGAAGCTCCTACAATGAGCAGTTCTTC
v_gene: TRBV7-9; j_gene: TRBJ1-2; d_gene: -; abundance: few; CDR3aa: CASSLAWSGHGYTF; CDR3nt: TGTGCCAGCAGCTTAGCCTGGTCGGGCCATGGCTACACCTTC
v_gene: TRBV24-1; j_gene: TRBJ1-5; d_gene: -; abundance: few; CDR3aa: CATSDPTGGRESGPQHF; CDR3nt: TGTGCCACCAGTGACCCCACCGGGGGCAGGGAATCAGGACCCCAGCATTTT
v_gene: TRBV4-1; j_gene: TRBJ2-1; d_gene: TRBD2; abundance: few; CDR3aa: CASSHRTSGGPAWDEQFF; CDR3nt: TGCGCCAGCAGCCACAGGACTAGCGGGGGGCCAGCATGGGATGAGCAGTTCTTC
v_gene: TRBV20-1; j_gene: TRBJ2-1; d_gene: -; abundance: -; CDR3aa: CSAPRGLFYNEQFF; CDR3nt: TGCAGTGCCCCCCGAGGGTTATTCTACAATGAGCAGTTCTTC
v_gene: TRBV12-3/TRBV12-4; j_gene: TRBJ2-7; d_gene: -; abundance: many; CDR3aa: CASSLSGAEQYF; CDR3nt: TGTGCCAGCAGTTTAAGTGGGGCCGAGCAGTACTTC
v_gene: TRBV6-1; j_gene: TRBJ2-2; d_gene: TRBD2; abundance: -; CDR3aa: CASRARLAGPLFF; CDR3nt: TGTGCCAGCAGGGCGCGGCTAGCGGGGCCTCTGTTTTTT
v_gene: TRBV10-3; j_gene: TRBJ2-7; d_gene: -; abundance: -; CDR3aa: CAISEEGNEQYF; CDR3nt: TGTGCCATCAGTGAGGAGGGGAACGAGCAGTACTTC
v_gene: TRBV20-1; j_gene: TRBJ2-1; d_gene: TRBD2; abundance: -; CDR3aa: CSARVPGLLAEEQFF; CDR3nt: TGCAGTGCTAGAGTCCCCGGCCTACTAGCGGAAGAGCAGTTCTTC
v_gene: TRBV12-3/TRBV12-4; j_gene: TRBJ2-2; d_gene: TRBD1; abundance: few; CDR3aa: CASKRGQGELFF; CDR3nt: TGTGCCAGCAAAAGGGGGCAGGGGGAGCTGTTTTTT
v_gene: TRBV11-1; j_gene: TRBJ2-3; d_gene: TRBD2; abundance: few; CDR3aa: CASSHLAGDTDTQYF; CDR3nt: TGTGCCAGCAGCCACCTAGCGGGGGACACAGATACGCAGTATTTT
v_gene: TRBV20-1; j_gene: TRBJ2-2; d_gene: -; abundance: few; CDR3aa: CSATTRGELFF; CDR3nt: TGCAGTGCTACAACCCGGGGGGAGCTGTTTTTT
v_gene: TRBV6-1; j_gene: TRBJ2-3; d_gene: TRBD2; abundance: -; CDR3aa: CASSTLGLAGTTDTQYF; CDR3nt: TGTGCCAGCAGTACCCTTGGACTAGCGGGGACCACAGATACGCAGTATTTT
v_gene: TRBV5-1; j_gene: TRBJ1-1; d_gene: -; abundance: many; CDR3aa: CASTSDLNTEAFF; CDR3nt: TGCGCCAGCACCTCGGACTTGAACACTGAAGCTTTCTTT